Listed here are 27 T cell receptor beta chains from one sample, sequenced in a study of T cells after yellow fever vaccination. MiXCR was run by TCRdb on the 5' RACE reads, yielding one entry per CDR3 protein. This table holds over 200,000 distinct CDR3 sequences, around 6.7% found once. The specimen comprised CD4+ T cells sorted from PBMCs, sampled on the day of the yellow fever booster vaccination. The receptors originated from a man aged 30 to 39 who received the YFV17D yellow fever vaccine.

This clonotype was picked up many times. The rearrangement joins TRBV6-1 to TRBJ2-7; the match to TRBD2 covers 7 bases. Germline CDR1 and CDR2: MNHNS and SASEGT. V trimming: 6 bases; J trimming: 3 bases; junction bases outside the gene matches: 14. The CDR3 spans 16 residues. This CDR3 reads CASSDPRKTSSYEQYF. DNA for the CDR3: TGTGCCAGCAGCGACCCACGAAAGACTAGCAGCTACGAGCAGTACTTC.

The J gene is TRBJ2-5, the V gene TRBV14; TRBD2 agrees at 9 bases. The germline CDR1 and CDR2 sequences are SGHDN and FVKESK. With V trimmed by 1 base and J by 14 bases, 8 bases remained unmatched. This CDR3 has 13 residues. CDR3 protein: CASSQGLGTSQYF. CDR3 DNA: TGTGCCAGCAGCCAAGGACTCGGGACTAGCCAATACTTC.

Ten or more counts support this clonotype. The chain carries TRBV6-5 and TRBJ2-7; the match to TRBD1 covers 9 bases. The CDR3 length is 14 residues. Per the germline V gene, CDR1 is MNHEY and CDR2 is SVGAGI. V lost 5 bases, J lost 5 bases, and 7 bases stayed unmatched. CDR3 protein: CASSNNRGLDEQYF. CDR3 DNA sequence: TGTGCCAGCAGTAACAACAGGGGGCTCGACGAGCAGTACTTC.

This clonotype was detected only a few times. The rearrangement uses TRBV20-1 and TRBJ2-3; D not certain. Germline V gives CDR1 DFQATT, CDR2 SNEGSKA (reference sequence). The length of the CDR3 is 16 residues. The V end was cut by 0 bases, the J end by 2 bases, with 15 bases between. For the CDR3, the DNA is TGCAGTGCTAGAGATTCGAAGAAGCTCGACACAGATACGCAGTATTTT. This gives the protein CSARDSKKLDTDTQYF.

In its sample, this clonotype was seen a few times. V usage is TRBV5-6 and J usage is TRBJ2-1; 9 nucleotides match TRBD2. This CDR3 region has 17 residues. With 4 bases clipped from V and 0 bases from J, the junction kept 8 bases outside the gene matches. Germline V gene sequence: CDR1 SGHDT, CDR2 YYEEEE. CDR3 in amino acids: CASSGRLAANSYNEQFF. The CDR3 bases are TGTGCCAGCAGCGGGAGACTAGCGGCTAACTCCTACAATGAGCAGTTCTTC.

This clonotype was seen repeatedly, ten times or more. The chain carries TRBV7-9 and TRBJ2-5, with D hard to call. The CDR3 loop spans 12 amino acids. The germline V and J ends were trimmed by 2 bases and 11 bases, with 12 bases remaining between them. Per the germline V gene, CDR1 is SEHNR and CDR2 is FQNEAQ (reference sequence). As DNA, the CDR3 is TGTGCCAGCAGCTTAATGAGTTTTCAGCAGTACTTC. Translated: CASSLMSFQQYF.

In this sample, this clonotype turned up a few times. This chain connects TRBV20-1 to TRBJ2-3, with 7 positions matching TRBD2. Germline V lookup: CDR1 DFQATT, CDR2 SNEGSKA (reference sequence). This CDR3 is 15 amino acids long. With 6 bases clipped from V and 2 bases from J, the junction kept 11 bases outside the gene matches. The CDR3 loop is CSATVGGGITDTQYF. For the CDR3, the DNA is TGCAGTGCCACAGTCGGGGGAGGGATCACAGATACGCAGTATTTT.

The chain uses TRBV12-3 or TRBV12-4 and TRBJ1-5; D uncertain. The CDR3 covers 14 residues. Trimming shortened V by 6 bases and J by 6 bases, and 15 bases separated the two germline ends. In DNA form, the CDR3 reads TGTGCCAGCAGCATCGTCTCAGTCGGTCAGCCCCAGCATTTT. This codes for CASSIVSVGQPQHF.

This clonotype was counted between two and nine times. This chain connects TRBV18 to TRBJ2-7, with D possibly being TRBD2 (5 bases). Looked up from germline, CDR1 is KGHSH and CDR2 is LQKENI. This CDR3 is 15 amino acids long. Trimming took off 1 base at V and 6 bases at J, with 16 bases between the two ends. CDR3 amino acids: CASSPLSSQSREQYF. The CDR3 nucleotides are TGTGCCAGCTCACCACTCTCTAGCCAGTCACGCGAGCAGTACTTC.

V and J are TRBV7-9 and TRBJ2-5; D is perhaps TRBD2 (5 bases). V was shortened by 5 bases and J by 3 bases, with 25 bases between the two germline ends. The CDR3 consists of 18 residues. CDR1 SEHNR and CDR2 FQNEAQ come from the germline V gene (reference sequence). The CDR3 coding sequence is TGTGCCAGCAGCCCGGTGAGGAAGGGCGGGCGAGTGGAAGAGACCCAGTACTTC. It encodes CASSPVRKGGRVEETQYF.

The chain carries TRBV4-3 and TRBJ2-7, with 10 bases matching TRBD1. This CDR3 spans 14 amino acids. J gave up 6 bases and V 5 bases, and 7 bases lay outside the gene matches. Germline V gives CDR1 LGHNA, CDR2 YSLEER. CDR3 nucleotides: TGCGCCAGCAGCAAGACCGGGACAGGGGTCGAGCAGTACTTC. It encodes CASSKTGTGVEQYF.

The table lists this clonotype with a few counts. The chain links TRBV7-6 to TRBJ2-7; D gene ambiguous. Trimming stripped 1 base from V and 9 bases from J, with 19 bases between. The CDR3 has 15 amino acids. Germline V gene data show CDR1 as SGHVS and CDR2 as FNYEAQ. CDR3 sequence: CASSLGLRGAPAQYF. The DNA for the CDR3 is TGTGCCAGCAGCTTAGGGCTCCGTGGTGCCCCCGCGCAGTACTTC.

This clonotype showed up many times. The V gene is TRBV6-6, the J gene TRBJ2-1; TRBD2 is a possible D gene (6 bases). The CDR3 length is 13 residues. Deletions cut 5 bases from V and 12 bases from J, with 17 bases between. CDR1 is MNHNY, CDR2 SVGAGI, per germline (reference sequence). The CDR3 region is CASSLRLEDLQFF. In DNA, the CDR3 is TGTGCCAGCAGTCTTAGACTAGAGGATTTGCAGTTCTTC.

This clonotype was observed many times. This chain uses TRBV25-1 with TRBJ2-7; TRBD1 agrees at 8 bases. The CDR3 has 15 amino acids. V trimming: 6 bases; J trimming: 2 bases; junction bases outside the gene matches: 9. Germline lookup yields CDR1 MGHDK and CDR2 SYGVNS. CDR3: CASSSRTDRAYEQYF. The CDR3 coding sequence is TGTGCCAGCAGCTCACGTACGGACAGGGCCTACGAGCAGTACTTC.

This clonotype was seen at least ten times. This chain connects TRBV10-3 to TRBJ2-1; either TRBD1 or TRBD2 may fit D (5 bases each). Germline-derived CDR1 and CDR2 are ENHRY and SYGVKD. The V gene lost 4 bases and the J gene lost 4 bases, with 11 bases spanning the gap. The CDR3 is 14 residues long. CDR3 bases: TGTGCCATCAGTGGCCGGGGCCAGTACAATGAGCAGTTCTTC. Encoded protein: CAISGRGQYNEQFF.

V gene TRBV6-2 or TRBV6-3 combines with J gene TRBJ2-5, with TRBD1 matching over 10 bases. The V gene's germline CDR1 is MNHEY and CDR2 SVGEGT. J lost 6 bases, V lost 8 bases, and 3 bases had no gene match. The CDR3 totals 12 residues. For the CDR3, the DNA is TGTGCCAGCGAGGGACAGGGGCAGACCCAGTACTTC. This gives the protein CASEGQGQTQYF.

The chain is built from TRBV24-1 and TRBJ1-3; D unresolved. The CDR3 runs to 14 residues. Germline V gives CDR1 KGHDR, CDR2 SFDVKD. Trimming left V 3 bases short and J 0 bases short, with 5 bases between. In DNA, the CDR3 is TGTGCCACCAGTGATGTGGGCTCTGGAAACACCATATATTTT. Translated, it gives CATSDVGSGNTIYF.

A note on this clonotype: This may arise from a read error, as a much more abundant clone is one base away. This sequence joins TRBV12-3 or TRBV12-4 and TRBJ2-7, with D perhaps matching TRBD1 (6 bases). CDR3 size: 14 residues. The V and J ends lost 4 bases and 7 bases respectively, with 17 bases between them. This CDR3 reads CASSSQGLSGEQYF. The CDR3 bases are TGTGCCAGCAGTTCTCAGGGGCTCAGCGGTGAGCAGTACTTC.

This clonotype came up a few times. The V call is TRBV29-1, the J call TRBJ1-4; possibly TRBD1 for D (6 bases). Germline values: CDR1 SQVTM, CDR2 ANQGSEA. Trimming pared 4 bases from V and 0 bases from J, leaving 9 bases between. This CDR3 region has 14 residues. CDR3 nucleotide sequence: TGCAGCGTTGGTAGGGGGACAACTAATGAAAAACTGTTTTTT. Residues: CSVGRGTTNEKLFF.

This clonotype was seen ten or more times. The chain is built from TRBV20-1 and TRBJ2-7, with TRBD2 as a possible D gene (5 bases). The CDR3 consists of 11 residues. V was cut by 5 bases and J by 5 bases, with 10 bases left in between. Germline V gene lookup returns CDR1 DFQATT and CDR2 SNEGSKA (reference sequence). The CDR3 coding sequence is TGCAGTGCTCGACCCGGGGACGAGCAGTACTTC. Protein product: CSARPGDEQYF.

This clonotype was detected a few times. The gene calls are TRBV12-3 or TRBV12-4 and TRBJ2-7; D might be TRBD1 (5 bases). The CDR3 contains 13 residues. Trimming stripped 7 bases from V and 1 base from J, with 11 bases between. CDR3 protein: CASTADNSYEQYF. The CDR3 DNA reads as TGTGCCAGCACCGCGGACAATTCCTACGAGCAGTACTTC.

This clonotype has a handful of counts. CDR3 DNA: TGTGCCAGCAGTCGATCAGACACCCTCTATGGCTACACCTTC. Protein sequence: CASSRSDTLYGYTF. This sequence joins TRBV6-1 and TRBJ1-2; D ambiguous. V lost 5 bases to trimming and J lost 4 bases, with 14 bases between them. CDR1 is MNHNS and CDR2 is SASEGT in the germline V gene. CDR3 length: 14 residues.

The genes are TRBV20-1 and TRBJ1-4; TRBD1 matches 7 bases. V lost 5 bases, J lost 7 bases, and 13 bases stayed unmatched. The CDR3 has 15 amino acids. The germline V gene has CDR1 DFQATT and CDR2 SNEGSKA (reference sequence). DNA for the CDR3: TGCAGTGCTTACACTACCCAGGGGGGGGGTGAAAAACTGTTTTTT. Its protein product is CSAYTTQGGGEKLFF.

This clonotype was seen more than once but under ten times. The chain links TRBV19 to TRBJ1-5; 7 bases fit TRBD1. Germline V CDR1 and CDR2: LNHDA, SQIVND (reference sequence). The CDR3 extends over 17 amino acids. J gave up 3 bases and V 7 bases, and 15 bases lay outside the gene matches. CDR3: CASTDRERRINNQPQHF. DNA for the CDR3: TGTGCCAGTACAGACAGGGAACGGAGGATAAACAATCAGCCCCAGCATTTT.

The chain is built from TRBV14 and TRBJ2-1, with D possibly TRBD2 on 6 matching bases. CDR3 length equals 13 residues. With 3 bases removed from V and 7 bases from J, the gap between germline ends came to 10 bases. Per germline, CDR1 SGHDN and CDR2 FVKESK. The CDR3 sequence: CASSQTSTNEQFF. The CDR3, as DNA: TGTGCCAGCAGCCAGACTAGTACGAATGAGCAGTTCTTC.

This clonotype was observed many times. The chain carries TRBV20-1 and TRBJ2-7; D may be TRBD1 (5 bases). This CDR3 spans 14 amino acids. Trimming removed 5 bases at V and 0 bases at J, with 14 bases between. Per the germline V gene, CDR1 is DFQATT and CDR2 is SNEGSKA (reference sequence). The CDR3 bases are TGCAGTGCTCTTGCTACAAGGGGCTCCTACGAGCAGTACTTC. It encodes CSALATRGSYEQYF.

The V and J genes are TRBV27 and TRBJ2-7, with 9 bases lining up with TRBD1. This CDR3 contains 16 residues. Germline CDR1 MNHEY, CDR2 SMNVEV (reference sequence). The J segment lost 2 bases and the V segment lost 5 bases, leaving 10 bases of the junction unmatched. In nucleotides, the CDR3 is TGTGCCAGCAGTCCCAAAGGGACAGGGTGGGCCTACGAGCAGTACTTC. It is translated as CASSPKGTGWAYEQYF.